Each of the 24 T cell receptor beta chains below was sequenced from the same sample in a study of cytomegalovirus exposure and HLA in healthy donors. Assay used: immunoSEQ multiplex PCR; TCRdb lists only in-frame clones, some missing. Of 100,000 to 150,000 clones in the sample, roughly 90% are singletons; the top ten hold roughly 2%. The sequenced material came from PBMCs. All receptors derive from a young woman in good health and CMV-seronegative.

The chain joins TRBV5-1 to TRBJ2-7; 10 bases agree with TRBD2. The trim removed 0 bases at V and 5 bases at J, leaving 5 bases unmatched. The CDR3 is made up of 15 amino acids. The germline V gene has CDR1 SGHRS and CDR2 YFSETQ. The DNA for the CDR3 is TGCGCCAGCAGCTTGGGAGCTAGCGGGAGAAACGAGCAGTACTTC. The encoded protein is CASSLGASGRNEQYF.

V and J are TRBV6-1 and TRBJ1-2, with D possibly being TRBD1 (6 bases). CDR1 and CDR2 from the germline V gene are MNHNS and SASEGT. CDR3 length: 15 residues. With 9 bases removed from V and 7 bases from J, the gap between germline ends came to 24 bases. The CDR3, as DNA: TGTGCCAGTGAAAGGACAGCAATCCCTCTACTTGGCTACACCTTC. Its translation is CASERTAIPLLGYTF.

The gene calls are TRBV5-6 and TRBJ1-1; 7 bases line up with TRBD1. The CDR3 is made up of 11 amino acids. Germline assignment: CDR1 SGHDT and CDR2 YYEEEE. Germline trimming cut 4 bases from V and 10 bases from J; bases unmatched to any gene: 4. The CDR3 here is CASSAGQRAFF. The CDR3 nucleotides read TGTGCCAGCAGCGCGGGACAGCGAGCTTTCTTT.

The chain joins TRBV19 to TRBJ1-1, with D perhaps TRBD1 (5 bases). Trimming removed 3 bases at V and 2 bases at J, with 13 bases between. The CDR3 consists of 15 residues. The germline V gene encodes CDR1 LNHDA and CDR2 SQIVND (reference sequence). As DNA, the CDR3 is TGTGCCAGTAGTATGTACCCGCAGGGAAACACTGAAGCTTTCTTT. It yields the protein CASSMYPQGNTEAFF.

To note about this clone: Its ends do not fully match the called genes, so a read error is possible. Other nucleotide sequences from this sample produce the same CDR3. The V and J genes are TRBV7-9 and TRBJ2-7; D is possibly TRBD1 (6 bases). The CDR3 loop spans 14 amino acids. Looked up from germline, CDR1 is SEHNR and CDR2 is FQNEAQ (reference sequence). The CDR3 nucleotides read TGCGCCAGCAGCTTTTCAATGGGGGCGAGCGAGCAGTACTTC. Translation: CASSFSMGASEQYF.

CDR3 in DNA: TGCGCCAGCAGCCCGGAGTTTGCGGGAGGGAGCTCCTACGAGCAGTACTTC. Protein: CASSPEFAGGSSYEQYF. The chain is built from TRBV5-1 and TRBJ2-7; TRBD2 matches 9 bases. The CDR3 is 17 residues long. CDR1 is SGHRS, CDR2 YFSETQ, per germline. With V trimmed by 4 bases and J by 0 bases, 11 bases remained unmatched.

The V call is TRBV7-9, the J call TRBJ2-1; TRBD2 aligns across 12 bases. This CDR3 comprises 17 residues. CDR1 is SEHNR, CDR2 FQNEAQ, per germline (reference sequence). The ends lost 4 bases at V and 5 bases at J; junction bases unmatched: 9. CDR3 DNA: TGTGCCAGCAGCTATGGACTAGCGGGATTGTCTCACAATGAGCAGTTCTTC. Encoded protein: CASSYGLAGLSHNEQFF.

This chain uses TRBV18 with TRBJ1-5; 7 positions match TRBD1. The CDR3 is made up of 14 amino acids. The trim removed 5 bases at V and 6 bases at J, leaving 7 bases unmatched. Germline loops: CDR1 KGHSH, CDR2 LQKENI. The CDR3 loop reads CASSIGRGRQPQHF. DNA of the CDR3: TGTGCCAGCTCAATCGGGAGGGGGCGTCAGCCCCAGCATTTT.

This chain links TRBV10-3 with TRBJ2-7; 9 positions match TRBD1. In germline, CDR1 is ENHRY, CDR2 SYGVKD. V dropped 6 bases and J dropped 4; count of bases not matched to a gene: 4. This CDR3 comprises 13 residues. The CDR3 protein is CAIRWDREYEQYF. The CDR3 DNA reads TGTGCCATCAGGTGGGACAGGGAATACGAGCAGTACTTC.

The CDR3 DNA follows: TGTGCCAGCAGCTTGGCGTCAGGGAGGGGCACTGAAGCTTTCTTT. Its protein product is CASSLASGRGTEAFF. The chain joins TRBV5-6 to TRBJ1-1, with D tentatively TRBD1 (5 bases). This CDR3 has 15 amino acids. V lost 0 bases, J lost 4 bases, and 13 bases lay in between. Germline V gene sequence: CDR1 SGHDT, CDR2 YYEEEE.

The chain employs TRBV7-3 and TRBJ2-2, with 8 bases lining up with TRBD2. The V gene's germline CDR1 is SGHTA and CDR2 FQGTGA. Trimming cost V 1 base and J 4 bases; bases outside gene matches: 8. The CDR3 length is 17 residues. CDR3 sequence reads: CASSLRPSGYGTGELFF. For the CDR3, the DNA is TGTGCCAGCAGCTTAAGGCCTAGCGGGTACGGCACCGGGGAGCTGTTTTTT.

The CDR3 nucleotides read TGTGCCAGCAGCTTGACGGGAGAAGAGACCCAGTACTTC. This translates into CASSLTGEETQYF. V gene TRBV5-4 combines with J gene TRBJ2-5, with D possibly matching TRBD2 (6 bases). V was clipped by 1 base and J by 3 bases, with 7 bases between them. Germline V gives CDR1 SGHNT, CDR2 YYREEE (reference sequence). The CDR3 consists of 13 residues.

The CDR3: CASSRPGLVETQYF. In DNA form, the CDR3 reads TGCGCCAGCAGCCGACCAGGGCTGGTAGAGACCCAGTACTTC. The chain carries TRBV5-1 and TRBJ2-5; maybe TRBD1 (5 bases). V was trimmed by 4 bases and J by 4 bases, leaving 14 bases between them. The germline V gene has CDR1 SGHRS and CDR2 YFSETQ. The CDR3 contains 14 residues.

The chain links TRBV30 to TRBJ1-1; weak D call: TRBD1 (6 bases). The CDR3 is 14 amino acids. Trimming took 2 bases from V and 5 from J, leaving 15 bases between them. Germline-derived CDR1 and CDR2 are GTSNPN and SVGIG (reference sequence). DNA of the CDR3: TGTGCCTGGAGTATTGGGGGGGGGCGGACTGAAGCTTTCTTT. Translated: CAWSIGGGRTEAFF.

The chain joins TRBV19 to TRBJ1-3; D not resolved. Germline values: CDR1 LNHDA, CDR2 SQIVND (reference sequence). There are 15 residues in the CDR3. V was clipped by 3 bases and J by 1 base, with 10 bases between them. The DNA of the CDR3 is TGTGCCAGTAGTATGATCATCTATTCTGGAAACACCATATATTTT. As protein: CASSMIIYSGNTIYF.

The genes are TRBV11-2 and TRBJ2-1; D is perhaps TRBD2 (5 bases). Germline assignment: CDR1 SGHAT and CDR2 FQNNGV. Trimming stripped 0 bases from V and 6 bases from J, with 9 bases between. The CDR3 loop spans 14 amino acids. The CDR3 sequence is CASSLERALNEQFF. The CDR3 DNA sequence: TGTGCCAGCAGCTTAGAGCGGGCCCTCAATGAGCAGTTCTTC.

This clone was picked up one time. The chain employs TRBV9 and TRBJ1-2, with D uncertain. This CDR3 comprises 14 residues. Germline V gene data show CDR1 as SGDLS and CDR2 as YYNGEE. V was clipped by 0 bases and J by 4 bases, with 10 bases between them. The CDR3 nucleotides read TGTGCCAGCAGCGTAGCGCCGGGAGCCTATGGCTACACCTTC. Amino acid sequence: CASSVAPGAYGYTF.

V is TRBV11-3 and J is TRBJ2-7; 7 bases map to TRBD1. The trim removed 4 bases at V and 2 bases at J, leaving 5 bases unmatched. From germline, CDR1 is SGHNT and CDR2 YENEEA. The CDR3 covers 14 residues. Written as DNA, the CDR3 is TGTGCCAGCAGCTCGGGACAGCCGCCCTACGAGCAGTACTTC. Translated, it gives CASSSGQPPYEQYF.

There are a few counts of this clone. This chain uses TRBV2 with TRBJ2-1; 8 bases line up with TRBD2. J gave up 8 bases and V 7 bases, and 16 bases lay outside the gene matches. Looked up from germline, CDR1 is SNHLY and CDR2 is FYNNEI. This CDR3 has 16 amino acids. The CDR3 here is CASTGIERELYDEQFF. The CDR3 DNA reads TGTGCCAGCACCGGGATAGAGCGGGAGCTTTATGATGAGCAGTTCTTC.

CDR3 region: CASLLQGLGGTEAFF. CDR3 DNA sequence: TGTGCCTCCTTACTCCAGGGATTGGGCGGCACTGAAGCTTTCTTT. The genes are TRBV19 and TRBJ1-1; D possibly corresponds to TRBD1 (5 bases). V was cut by 11 bases and J by 4 bases, with 23 bases left in between. Germline CDR1 reads LNHDA; CDR2 reads SQIVND (reference sequence). The CDR3 runs 15 residues.

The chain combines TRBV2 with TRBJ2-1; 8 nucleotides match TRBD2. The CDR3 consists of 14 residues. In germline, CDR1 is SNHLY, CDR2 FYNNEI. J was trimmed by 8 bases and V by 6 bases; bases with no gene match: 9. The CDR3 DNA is TGTGCCAGCAGGGGGCTAGCGGGTAGAGATGAGCAGTTCTTC. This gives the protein CASRGLAGRDEQFF.

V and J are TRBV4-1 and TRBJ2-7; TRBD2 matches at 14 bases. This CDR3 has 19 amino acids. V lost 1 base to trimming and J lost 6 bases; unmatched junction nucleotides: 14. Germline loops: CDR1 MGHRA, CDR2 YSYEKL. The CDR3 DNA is TGCGCCAGCAGCCAAGTGCCGGCGAGACTAGCGGGAGGGCGGGGCGAGCAGTACTTC. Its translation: CASSQVPARLAGGRGEQYF.

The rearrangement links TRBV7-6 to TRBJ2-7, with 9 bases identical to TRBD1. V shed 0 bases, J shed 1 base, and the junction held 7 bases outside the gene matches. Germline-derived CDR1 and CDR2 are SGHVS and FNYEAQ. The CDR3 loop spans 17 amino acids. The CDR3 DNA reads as TGTGCCAGCAGCTTAGCCTCGGGACAGGGCCATTCCTACGAGCAGTACTTC. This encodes CASSLASGQGHSYEQYF.

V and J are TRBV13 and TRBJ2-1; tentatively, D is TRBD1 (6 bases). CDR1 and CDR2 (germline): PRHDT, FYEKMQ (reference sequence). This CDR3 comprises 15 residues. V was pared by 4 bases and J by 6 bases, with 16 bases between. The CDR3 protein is CASSSRYTGINEQFF. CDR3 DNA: TGTGCCAGCAGCTCCCGATATACAGGGATCAATGAGCAGTTCTTC.